This T cell receptor beta chain was captured by sequencing in a study of CD4+ T cells in melanoma. Findings and caveats of the study: In melanoma, neoantigen-specific CD4+ T cells reportedly differed in differentiation state. CD8+ T cell, macrophage and B cell function reportedly correlated with neoantigen-specific CD4+ T cells.

Here immunoSEQ multiplex PCR was the method, and the copy in TCRdb shows in-frame clones only, minus some. The sample has 13,000 to 15,000 clones; 70% are singletons. This CDR3 region has 13 residues. V dropped 5 bases and J dropped 6 bases, with 15 bases sitting between them. The germline CDR1 and CDR2 sequences are GTSNPN and SVGIG (reference sequence). A note on this clone: Antigen unknown.

Sequenced: cells from a culture (not recorded whether cultured in vitro). This clonotype originated in a human donor with melanoma. J is TRBJ2-3 and V is TRBV30; D tentatively reads TRBD1 or TRBD2 (5 bases each). The CDR3 reads CAWGQGVRDTQYF. The DNA for the CDR3 is TGTGCCTGGGGGCAGGGAGTAAGGGATACGCAGTATTTT.